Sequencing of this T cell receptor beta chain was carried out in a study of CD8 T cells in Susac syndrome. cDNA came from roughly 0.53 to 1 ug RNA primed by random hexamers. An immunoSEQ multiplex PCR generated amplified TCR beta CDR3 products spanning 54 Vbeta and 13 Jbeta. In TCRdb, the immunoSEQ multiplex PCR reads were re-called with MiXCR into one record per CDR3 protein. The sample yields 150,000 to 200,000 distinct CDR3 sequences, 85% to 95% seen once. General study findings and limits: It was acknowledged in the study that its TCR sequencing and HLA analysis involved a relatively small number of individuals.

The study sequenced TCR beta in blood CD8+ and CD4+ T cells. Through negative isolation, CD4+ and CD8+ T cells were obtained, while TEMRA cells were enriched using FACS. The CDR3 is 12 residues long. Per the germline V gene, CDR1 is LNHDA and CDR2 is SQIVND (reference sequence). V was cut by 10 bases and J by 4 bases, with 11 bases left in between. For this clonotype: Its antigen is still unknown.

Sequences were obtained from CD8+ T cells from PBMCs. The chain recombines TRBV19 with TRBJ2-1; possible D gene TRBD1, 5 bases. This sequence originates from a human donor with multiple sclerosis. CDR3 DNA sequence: TGTGCCACCCTGACAGAATACAATGAGCAGTTCTTC. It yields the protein CATLTEYNEQFF.